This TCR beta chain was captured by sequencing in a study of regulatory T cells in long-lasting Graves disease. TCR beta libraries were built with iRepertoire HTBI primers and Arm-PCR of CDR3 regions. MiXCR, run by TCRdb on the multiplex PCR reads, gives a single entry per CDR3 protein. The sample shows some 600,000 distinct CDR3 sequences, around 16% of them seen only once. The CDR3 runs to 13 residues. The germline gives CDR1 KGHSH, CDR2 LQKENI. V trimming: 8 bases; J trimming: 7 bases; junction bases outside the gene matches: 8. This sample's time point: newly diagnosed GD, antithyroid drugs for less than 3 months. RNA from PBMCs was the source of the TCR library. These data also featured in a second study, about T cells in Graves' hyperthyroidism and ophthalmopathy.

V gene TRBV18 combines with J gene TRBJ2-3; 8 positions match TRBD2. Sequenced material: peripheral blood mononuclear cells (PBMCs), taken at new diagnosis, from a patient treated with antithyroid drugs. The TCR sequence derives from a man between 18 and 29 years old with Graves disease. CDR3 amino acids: CASMAPGGNTQYF. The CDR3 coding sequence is TGTGCCAGCATGGCGCCGGGGGGGAATACGCAGTATTTT.